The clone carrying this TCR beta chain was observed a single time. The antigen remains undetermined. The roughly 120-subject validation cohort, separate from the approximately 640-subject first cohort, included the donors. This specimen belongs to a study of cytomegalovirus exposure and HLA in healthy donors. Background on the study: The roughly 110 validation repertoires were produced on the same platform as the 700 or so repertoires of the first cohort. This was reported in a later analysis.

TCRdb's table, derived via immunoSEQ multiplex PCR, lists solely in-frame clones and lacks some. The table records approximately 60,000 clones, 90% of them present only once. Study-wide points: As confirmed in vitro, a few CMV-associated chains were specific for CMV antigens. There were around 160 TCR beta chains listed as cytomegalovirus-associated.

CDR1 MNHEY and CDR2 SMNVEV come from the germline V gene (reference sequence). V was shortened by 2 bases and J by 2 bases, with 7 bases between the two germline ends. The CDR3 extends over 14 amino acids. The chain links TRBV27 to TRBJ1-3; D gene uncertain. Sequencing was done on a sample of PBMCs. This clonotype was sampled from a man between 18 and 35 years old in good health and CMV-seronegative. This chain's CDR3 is CASSLGGPGNTIYF. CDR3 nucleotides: TGTGCCAGCAGTTTAGGTGGGCCTGGAAACACCATATATTTT.